This entry features one T cell receptor beta chain sequence. Profiling relied on immunoSEQ multiplex PCR, and the TCRdb table lists in-frame clones only, not all of them. The sample includes 150,000 or so clones, about 91% of them seen just once. The sample belongs to a study of control samples from healthy donors and cancer patients. V lost 0 bases and J 3 bases, leaving 9 bases between the germline ends. CDR3 length equals 15 residues. CDR1 SGHRS and CDR2 YFSETQ come from the germline V gene. The sequenced sample consisted of blood. This chain links TRBV5-1 with TRBJ1-4; D is uncertain. The clonotype comes from a woman aged 25 to 39 in good health. CDR3 sequence reads: CASSLAGESNEKLFF. The CDR3 bases are TGCGCCAGCAGCTTGGCCGGAGAGTCTAATGAAAAACTGTTTTTT.